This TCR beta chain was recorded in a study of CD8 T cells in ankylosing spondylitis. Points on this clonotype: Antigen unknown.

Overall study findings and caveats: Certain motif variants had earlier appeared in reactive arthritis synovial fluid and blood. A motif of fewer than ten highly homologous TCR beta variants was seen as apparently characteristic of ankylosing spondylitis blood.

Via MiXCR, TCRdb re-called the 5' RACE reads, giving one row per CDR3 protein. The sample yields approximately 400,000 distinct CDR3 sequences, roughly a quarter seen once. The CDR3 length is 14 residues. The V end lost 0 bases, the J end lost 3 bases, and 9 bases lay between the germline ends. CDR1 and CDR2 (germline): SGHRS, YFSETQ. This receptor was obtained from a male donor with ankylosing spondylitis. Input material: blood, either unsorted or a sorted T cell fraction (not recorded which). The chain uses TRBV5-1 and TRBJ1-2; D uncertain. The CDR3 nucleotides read TGCGCCAGCAGCTTGGCCGGGGAGGACTATGGCTACACCTTC. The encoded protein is CASSLAGEDYGYTF.